A selection of T cell receptor beta chains follows, all from one sample in a study of blood T cell repertoires in COVID-19. Some clones are missing from TCRdb's copy, which holds only in-frame ones; the method was immunoSEQ multiplex PCR. The sample includes some 190,000 clones, over 75% of them seen just once. Sequencing input: peripheral blood. Receptors were obtained from a person aged 65 to 85 with COVID-19, enrolled during active disease. Each CDR3 is given with its conserved first and last residue. The D gene is left open where the match is weak. Some rows mark clone size as missing; the rest say once, few, many or name a class of expanded clone.

>NA|TRBJ2-1|TRBD2|TRBV2
CASTVLAARYNEQFF
TGTGCCTCGACCGTACTAGCGGCCCGATACAATGAGCAGTTCTTC
>NA|TRBJ1-5|TRBD1|TRBV5-4
CASSLDRGVNQPQHF
TGTGCCAGCAGCTTGGACAGGGGGGTCAATCAGCCCCAGCATTTT
>once|TRBJ1-1|NA|TRBV5-1
CASSFPNTEAFF
TGCGCCAGCAGCTTTCCTAACACTGAAGCTTTCTTT
>NA|TRBJ1-4|TRBD1|TRBV18
CASSPQGATPKLFF
TGTGCCAGCTCACCTCAGGGGGCGACTCCAAAACTGTTTTTT
>NA|TRBJ1-2|NA|TRBV6-5
CASSYSIGRNYGYTF
TGTGCCAGCAGTTACTCGATCGGCAGGAACTATGGCTACACCTTC
>NA|TRBJ2-1|TRBD2|TRBV29-1
CSVEEVPGLADQVDRSSYNEQFF
TGCAGCGTTGAAGAGGTCCCGGGACTAGCGGACCAAGTAGATAGAAGCTCCTACAATGAGCAGTTCTTC
>NA|TRBJ2-3|TRBD2|TRBV10-3
CAIQERGGSSDTQYF
TGTGCCATCCAAGAGCGGGGGGGAAGCTCAGATACGCAGTATTTT
>NA|TRBJ2-5|NA|TRBV5-1
CASSLVAESSAQYF
TGCGCCAGCAGCTTGGTCGCGGAGAGTTCGGCCCAGTACTTC
>NA|TRBJ1-3|NA|TRBV13
CASSLGGWQGNTIYF
TGTGCCAGCAGCTTAGGAGGTTGGCAGGGTAACACCATATATTTT
>NA|TRBJ1-5|TRBD1|TRBV25-1
CASSDRQGPNQPQHF
TGTGCCAGCAGTGATAGACAGGGACCTAATCAGCCCCAGCATTTT
>NA|TRBJ1-1|NA|TRBV6-5
CASSYWSRGAFF
TGTGCCAGCAGTTACTGGTCGCGGGGCGCTTTCTTT
>NA|TRBJ1-4|NA|TRBV5-1
CASSLVGASEKLFF
TGCGCCAGCAGCTTGGTTGGGGCGTCTGAAAAACTGTTTTTT
>NA|TRBJ2-5|TRBD1|TRBV6-6
CASRPLPGQGQETQYF
TGTGCCAGCAGACCACTTCCGGGACAGGGGCAAGAGACCCAGTACTTC
>NA|TRBJ1-2|NA|TRBV5-4
CASSSWTAGYGYTF
TGTGCCAGCAGCTCGTGGACGGCGGGCTATGGCTACACCTTC
>NA|TRBJ1-3|TRBD1|TRBV7-9
CASSFGQGSGNTIYF
TGTGCCAGCAGCTTCGGACAGGGCTCTGGAAACACCATATATTTT
>once|TRBJ2-7|TRBD1|TRBV18
CASAQDRTSYEQYF
TGTGCCAGCGCCCAGGACAGGACCTCCTACGAGCAGTACTTC
>few|TRBJ1-6|NA|TRBV29-1
CSVQDAGTPLHF
TGCAGCGTCCAAGACGCAGGGACACCCCTCCACTTT
>NA|TRBJ2-2|NA|TRBV7-2
CASSLVVARDWPGELFF
TGTGCCAGCAGCTTAGTGGTGGCCAGGGATTGGCCCGGGGAGCTGTTTTTT
>NA|TRBJ2-3|NA|TRBV7-2
CASSLVSDLGDTQYF
TGTGCCAGCAGCTTAGTGAGCGATCTCGGAGATACGCAGTATTTT
>NA|TRBJ1-6|NA|TRBV5-4
CASSLATGGNSPLHF
TGTGCCAGCAGCTTGGCGACGGGGGGGAATTCACCCCTCCACTTT
>NA|TRBJ1-5|TRBD1|TRBV28
CASSSSGSGQGYQPQHF
TGTGCCAGCAGTAGCTCGGGAAGCGGACAGGGGTACCAGCCCCAGCATTTT
>NA|TRBJ2-7|NA|TRBV24-1
CATSDPALGSYEQYF
TGTGCCACCAGTGACCCAGCGCTTGGCTCCTACGAGCAGTACTTC
>NA|TRBJ1-2|NA|TRBV28
CASSLPTGGYGYTF
TGTGCCAGCAGTTTACCGACAGGTGGCTATGGCTACACCTTC
>NA|TRBJ1-1|NA|TRBV28
CASTRWGGLNTEAFF
TGTGCCAGCACCCGGTGGGGGGGCCTAAACACTGAAGCTTTCTTT
>NA|TRBJ2-1|TRBD1|TRBV10-3
CALVWGQGAHSSYNEQFF
TGTGCCCTCGTGTGGGGACAGGGGGCTCACAGCTCCTACAATGAGCAGTTCTTC
>NA|TRBJ2-7|TRBD2|TRBV7-2
CASSLAPGLAGLVYEQYF
TGTGCCAGCAGCTTAGCCCCCGGACTAGCGGGGCTCGTCTACGAGCAGTACTTC
>NA|TRBJ2-6|NA|TRBV14
CASSHSAGANVLTF
TGTGCCAGCAGCCACTCCGCTGGGGCCAACGTCCTGACTTTC
>NA|TRBJ2-4|NA|TRBV6-5
CASSYGLGGIQYF
TGTGCCAGCAGTTACGGGCTAGGGGGAATTCAGTACTTC
>NA|TRBJ2-1|NA|TRBV28
CASNLRGGKAGSRDWYNEQFF
TGTGCCAGCAATTTGCGTGGGGGGAAGGCAGGTAGTAGAGATTGGTACAATGAGCAGTTCTTC
>NA|TRBJ2-7|TRBD2|TRBV7-3
CASSPTSGRAYEQYF
TGTGCCAGCAGCCCTACCAGCGGGAGGGCCTACGAGCAGTACTTC
>NA|TRBJ2-7|NA|TRBV27
CASRPRRLLSISYEQYF
TGTGCCAGCAGACCGAGGAGGCTCCTCAGTATATCCTACGAGCAGTACTTC
>NA|TRBJ1-2|NA|TRBV4-2
CASSQRENQGGSYGYTF
TGTGCCAGCAGCCAAAGGGAAAACCAGGGCGGTTCCTATGGCTACACCTTC
>NA|TRBJ2-1|TRBD1|TRBV28
CASKTTGTGSNEQFF
TGTGCCAGCAAGACTACCGGGACAGGGAGCAATGAGCAGTTCTTC
>NA|TRBJ1-2|NA|TRBV6-5
CASSNRGNYGYTF
TGTGCCAGCAGTAACCGGGGGAACTATGGCTACACCTTC
>few|TRBJ2-5|NA|TRBV2
CASTTGKTTQTQYF
TGTGCCAGCACAACAGGGAAGACTACACAGACCCAGTACTTC
>NA|TRBJ1-6|NA|TRBV5-1
CASREVTGDSPLHF
TGCGCCAGCCGGGAGGTCACAGGTGATTCACCCCTCCACTTT
>NA|TRBJ1-6|TRBD1|TRBV4-3
CASSPGQGGSPLHF
TGCGCCAGCAGCCCCGGACAGGGAGGTTCACCCCTCCACTTT
>NA|TRBJ1-3|TRBD1|TRBV28
CASSSGQGVLFGNTIYF
TGTGCCAGCAGTAGCGGACAGGGTGTCTTGTTCGGAAACACCATATATTTT
>NA|TRBJ2-7|NA|TRBV4-3
CASSQFWTERTSEQYF
TGCGCCAGCAGCCAGTTTTGGACAGAGCGAACTAGCGAGCAGTACTTC
>NA|TRBJ2-3|TRBD1|TRBV5-4
CASRSDRASTDTQYF
TGTGCCAGCCGCTCCGACAGGGCGAGCACAGATACGCAGTATTTT
>NA|TRBJ2-7|NA|TRBV12-3/TRBV12-4
CASGQGIYEQYF
TGTGCCAGCGGGCAGGGGATCTACGAGCAGTACTTC
>NA|TRBJ2-1|NA|TRBV12-5
CASGFSTGYNEQFF
TGTGCTAGTGGTTTTTCAACAGGGTACAATGAGCAGTTCTTC
>once|TRBJ1-2|NA|TRBV29-1
CSVEEGGYTF
TGCAGCGTTGAGGAGGGAGGCTACACCTTC
>NA|TRBJ1-3|NA|TRBV28
CASISGDTIYF
TGTGCCAGCATTTCCGGGGACACCATATATTTT